What follows describes a single TCR beta chain. No antigen is known for it. Primers: 60 Vbeta forward and 13 Jbeta reverse. The method was immunoSEQ multiplex PCR; TCRdb's version includes in-frame clones alone and lacks a portion of them. The sample contains fewer than 250,000 clones, around 73% of which appear only once. The sample is drawn from a study of cytomegalovirus exposure and HLA in healthy donors. The CDR3 loop spans 14 amino acids. Germline CDR1 reads SGHRS; CDR2 reads YFSETQ. The V end lost 4 bases, the J end lost 6 bases, and 16 bases lay between the germline ends. Notes on the study in general: An analysis done earlier found most TCR beta V segments productive about 87% or about 30% of the time. Immune exposure was documented only through CMV serostatus.

The clonotype originates from a male donor in good health and CMV-seronegative. The chain is built from TRBV5-1 and TRBJ1-2; D not certain. The sequenced material came from PBMCs. The CDR3 DNA reads TGCGCCAGCAGCCCCCCGTCCCCCGGTGATGGCTACACCTTC. It codes for CASSPPSPGDGYTF.